This T cell receptor (beta chain) stems from a study of OX40 agonist ivuxolimab in advanced cancers. Libraries were prepared by immunoSEQ multiplex PCR; TCRdb keeps only in-frame clonotypes and omits some of them. The sample consists of some 74,000 clones, less than 95% of them appearing once. V gave up 3 bases and J gave up 0 bases; unmatched junction bases: 1. This CDR3 spans 18 amino acids. Germline assignment: CDR1 LNHNV and CDR2 YYDKDF (reference sequence). Here the sequenced sample was CD4+ or CD8+ T cells sorted from blood, taken in a trial of the OX40 agonist ivuxolimab. The TCR was taken from an adult with an advanced solid tumor such as melanoma, head and neck, liver or kidney cancer. J is TRBJ2-6 and V is TRBV15, with 14 bases matching TRBD2. The CDR3 spells CATSRTSGRDSGANVLTF. The CDR3 nucleotides read TGTGCCACCAGCAGGACTAGCGGGAGGGACTCTGGGGCCAACGTCCTGACTTTC.